This record covers a single TCR beta chain. Its antigen is as yet unknown. TCRdb independently ran MiXCR on the reads; one entry per CDR3 protein. Among nearly 700,000 distinct CDR3 sequences listed, roughly 33% were seen once. The source of the sample is a study of T cell repertoires in cytomegalovirus infection. Study as a whole: Recently identified HLA-C-restricted CMV epitopes were among the peptides used. It was the public TCR beta signatures that indicated both CMV infection and matching HLA type.

J was trimmed by 4 bases and V by 7 bases; bases with no gene match: 8. This CDR3 is built from 16 residues. Per the germline V gene, CDR1 is MNHNS and CDR2 is SASEGT. Findings and caveats of the study: Summed frequency of shared TCR beta families picked out CMV carriers who also had the relevant HLA.

This chain connects TRBV6-1 to TRBJ2-2; 11 nucleotides line up with TRBD2. Sequencing used cultured PBMCs, obtained from culture after CMV antigen stimulation. The receptor comes from a human donor in good health (CMV status not recorded). Some clones in this sample may be carry-over from other donors' samples. CDR3 bases: TGTGCCAGCACTCTTTCTAGCGGGGGGCTCACCGGGGAGCTGTTTTTT. Its translation: CASTLSSGGLTGELFF.